This T cell receptor beta chain was sequenced for a study of Graves' ophthalmopathy and Graves' hyperthyroidism. Study as a whole: The blood sample was drawn at first diagnosis and before any treatment.

This clonotype occurred many times. From fresh peripheral blood, 8 to 10 ml in volume, the PBMCs were obtained. Amplification of TCR beta CDR3 regions used RNA transcripts. Investigators did first-round RT-PCR with HTBI primers, then second-round multiplex PCR. TCRdb independently ran MiXCR on the multiplex PCR reads; one entry per CDR3 protein. The table lists around 340,000 distinct CDR3 sequences, 15% to 20% of them singletons. Trimming pared 4 bases from V and 0 bases from J, leaving 12 bases between. The CDR3 is made up of 15 amino acids. Germline V gene data show CDR1 as SGHTA and CDR2 as FQGNSA.

The sequenced material came from peripheral blood. The sequence was obtained from an adult man with Graves' ophthalmopathy. This chain connects TRBV7-2 to TRBJ2-5; D tentatively reads TRBD1 or TRBD2 (5 bases each). CDR3 in DNA: TGTGCCAGCAGCTACGGGACCATCCACCAAGAGACCCAGTACTTC. Residues: CASSYGTIHQETQYF.